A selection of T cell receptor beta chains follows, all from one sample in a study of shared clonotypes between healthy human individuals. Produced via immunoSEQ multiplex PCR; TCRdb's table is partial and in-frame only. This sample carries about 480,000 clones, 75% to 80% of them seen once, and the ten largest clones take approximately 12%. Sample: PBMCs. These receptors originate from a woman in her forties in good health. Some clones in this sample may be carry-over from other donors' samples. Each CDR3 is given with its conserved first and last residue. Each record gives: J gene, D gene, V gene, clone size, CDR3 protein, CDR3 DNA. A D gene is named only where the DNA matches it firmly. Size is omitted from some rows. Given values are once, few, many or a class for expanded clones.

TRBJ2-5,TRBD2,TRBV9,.,CASSYSGRAGEETQYF,TGTGCCAGCAGTTATAGCGGGAGGGCCGGGGAAGAGACCCAGTACTTC
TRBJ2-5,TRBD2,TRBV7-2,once,CASSFVAGQETQYF,TGTGCCAGCAGCTTCGTAGCGGGACAAGAGACCCAGTACTTC
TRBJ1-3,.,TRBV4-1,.,CASSQKIGYTGELLF,TGCGCCAGCAGCCAAAAAATCGGATACACCGGGGAGCTGCTTTTT
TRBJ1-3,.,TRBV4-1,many,CASSQSLGGANTIYF,TGCGCCAGCAGCCAGTCCCTCGGGGGAGCAAACACCATATATTTT
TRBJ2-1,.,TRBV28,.,CASRPTGRGVNEQFF,TGTGCCAGCAGACCCACGGGCAGGGGAGTCAATGAGCAGTTCTTC
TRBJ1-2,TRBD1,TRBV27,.,CASSLQGNYGYTF,TGTGCCAGCAGTCTACAGGGGAACTATGGCTACACCTTC
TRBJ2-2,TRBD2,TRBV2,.,CASSEGLAGLGGELFF,TGTGCCAGCAGTGAGGGACTAGCGGGATTGGGCGGGGAGCTGTTTTTT
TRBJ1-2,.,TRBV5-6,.,CASSRGEGVDYGYTF,TGTGCCAGCAGCCGAGGCGAGGGGGTGGACTATGGCTACACCTTC
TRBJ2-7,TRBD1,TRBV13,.,CASSPRQGSYEQYF,TGTGCCAGCAGCCCCAGACAGGGCTCCTACGAGCAGTACTTC
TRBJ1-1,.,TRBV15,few,CATSWSKSTEAFF,TGTGCCACCAGCTGGAGTAAAAGCACTGAAGCTTTCTTT
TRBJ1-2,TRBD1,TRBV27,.,CASSLSGTGGYGYTF,TGTGCCAGCAGTTTATCCGGGACAGGGGGCTATGGCTACACCTTC
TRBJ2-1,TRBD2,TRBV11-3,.,CASSLVAGGPSNEQFF,TGTGCCAGCAGCTTAGTAGCGGGAGGGCCCTCCAATGAGCAGTTCTTC
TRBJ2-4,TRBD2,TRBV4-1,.,CASSQEGRVVDIQYF,TGCGCCAGCAGCCAAGAAGGGAGGGTAGTCGACATTCAGTACTTC
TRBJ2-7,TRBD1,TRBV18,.,CASSPFRQGGIHEQYF,TGTGCCAGCTCACCTTTCCGACAGGGGGGGATCCACGAGCAGTACTTC
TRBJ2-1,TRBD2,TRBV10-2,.,CASRSGGPYNEQFF,TGCGCCAGCAGAAGCGGGGGACCTTACAATGAGCAGTTCTTC
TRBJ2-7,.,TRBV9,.,CASSVVGSSYEQYF,TGTGCCAGCAGCGTAGTAGGTAGCTCCTACGAGCAGTACTTC
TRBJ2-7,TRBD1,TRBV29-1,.,CSVVRTGVEEQYF,TGCAGCGTTGTTCGGACAGGAGTTGAGGAGCAGTACTTC
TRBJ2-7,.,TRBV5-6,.,CANSLLSAPAFEQYF,TGTGCCAACAGCTTGTTAAGTGCCCCGGCCTTCGAGCAGTACTTC
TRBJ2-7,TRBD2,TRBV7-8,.,CASSAGLAVYEQYF,TGTGCCAGCAGCGCCGGACTAGCGGTCTACGAGCAGTACTTC
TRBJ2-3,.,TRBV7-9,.,CASSFSSSDTQYF,TGTGCCAGCAGCTTTAGCAGCTCAGATACGCAGTATTTT
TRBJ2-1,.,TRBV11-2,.,CASSLAGSSYNEQFF,TGTGCCAGCAGCTTAGCGGGTAGCTCCTACAATGAGCAGTTCTTC
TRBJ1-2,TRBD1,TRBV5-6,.,CASSTLGTAAYGYTF,TGTGCCAGCAGTACCCTCGGGACAGCCGCCTATGGCTACACCTTC
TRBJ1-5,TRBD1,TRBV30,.,CAWRAGTGDSNQPQHF,TGTGCCTGGAGAGCCGGGACAGGGGATAGCAATCAGCCCCAGCATTTT
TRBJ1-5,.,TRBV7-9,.,CASSLAPGGEGNQPQHF,TGTGCCAGCAGCTTAGCGCCCGGGGGCGAGGGCAATCAGCCCCAGCATTTT
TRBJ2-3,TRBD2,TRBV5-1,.,CASSKEGYSGRATDTQYF,TGCGCCAGCAGCAAGGAGGGGTATAGCGGGAGGGCCACAGATACGCAGTATTTT
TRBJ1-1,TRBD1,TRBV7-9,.,CASRELSRDRGRGTEAFF,TGTGCCAGCAGAGAATTGTCCCGGGACAGGGGCAGGGGGACTGAAGCTTTCTTT
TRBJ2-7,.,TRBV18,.,CASSPAQDRTYEQYF,TGTGCCAGCTCACCAGCGCAGGACAGAACCTACGAGCAGTACTTC
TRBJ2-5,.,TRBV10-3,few,CAISEGETQYF,TGTGCCATCAGTGAAGGAGAGACCCAGTACTTC
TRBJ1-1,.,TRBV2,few,CASNFQGRYTEAFF,TGTGCCAGCAATTTTCAGGGAAGGTACACTGAAGCTTTCTTT
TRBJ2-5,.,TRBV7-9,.,CASSLYLGAQETQYF,TGTGCCAGCAGCCTATACCTAGGGGCCCAAGAGACCCAGTACTTC
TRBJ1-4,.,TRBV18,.,CASSTADGATNEKLFF,TGTGCCAGCTCAACTGCAGACGGAGCAACTAATGAAAAACTGTTTTTT
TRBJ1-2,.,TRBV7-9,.,CASSLVGGLNGYTF,TGTGCCAGCAGCTTAGTCGGGGGGCTCAATGGCTACACCTTC
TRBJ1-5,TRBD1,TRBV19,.,CASSTRQGSAREPQHF,TGTGCCAGTAGTACCCGACAGGGATCGGCGCGTGAGCCCCAGCATTTT
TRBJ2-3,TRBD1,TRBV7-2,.,CASSLRGQGWDTQYF,TGTGCCAGCAGCTTAAGGGGACAGGGGTGGGATACGCAGTATTTT
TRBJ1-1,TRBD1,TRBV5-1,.,CASSRGTGGLNTEAFF,TGCGCCAGCAGCCGCGGGACAGGGGGCTTGAACACTGAAGCTTTCTTT
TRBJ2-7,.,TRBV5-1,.,CASSLMQGGYEQYF,TGCGCCAGCAGCTTGATGCAGGGGGGTTACGAGCAGTACTTC
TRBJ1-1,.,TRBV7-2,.,CASSFPGREAFF,TGTGCCAGCAGCTTCCCGGGACGGGAAGCTTTCTTT
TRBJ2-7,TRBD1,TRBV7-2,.,CASSLATGQGYEQYF,TGTGCCAGCAGCTTAGCGACCGGACAGGGTTACGAGCAGTACTTC
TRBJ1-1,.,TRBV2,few,CASSESLPVEAFF,TGTGCCAGCAGTGAAAGTTTGCCAGTTGAAGCTTTCTTT
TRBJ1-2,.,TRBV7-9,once,CASSPRRDGYGYTF,TGTGCCAGCAGCCCAAGGAGAGACGGCTATGGCTACACCTTC
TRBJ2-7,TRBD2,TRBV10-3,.,CAISPSGGNGYYEQYF,TGTGCCATCAGTCCGAGCGGGGGGAACGGATACTACGAGCAGTACTTC
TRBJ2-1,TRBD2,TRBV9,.,CASSVGVGIAGGGFLGNEQFF,TGTGCCAGCAGCGTAGGGGTGGGGATAGCGGGAGGAGGTTTCCTAGGCAATGAGCAGTTCTTC
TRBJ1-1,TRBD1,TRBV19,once,CASSMRRGDGTEAFF,TGTGCCAGTAGTATGCGCAGGGGGGACGGCACTGAAGCTTTCTTT
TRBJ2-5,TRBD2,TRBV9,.,CASSVGAGGMETQYF,TGTGCCAGCAGCGTAGGGGCGGGAGGCATGGAGACCCAGTACTTC
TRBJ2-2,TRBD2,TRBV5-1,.,CASSLAGSGRAETGELFF,TGCGCCAGCAGCTTGGCTGGTAGCGGGAGGGCCGAAACCGGGGAGCTGTTTTTT
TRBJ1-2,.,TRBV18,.,CASSPQGSDYGYTF,TGTGCCAGCTCACCGCAGGGGTCCGACTATGGCTACACCTTC
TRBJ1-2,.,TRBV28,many,CASSLTGGFYGYTF,TGTGCCAGCAGTTTAACTGGGGGCTTCTATGGCTACACCTTC
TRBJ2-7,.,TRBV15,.,CATSRDRGGGYEQYF,TGTGCCACCAGCAGAGATCGTGGAGGGGGCTACGAGCAGTACTTC
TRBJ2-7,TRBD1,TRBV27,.,CASSYRGLSYEQYF,TGTGCCAGCAGCTACAGGGGGTTGTCCTACGAGCAGTACTTC
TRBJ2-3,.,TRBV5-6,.,CASSTGSFTQYF,TGTGCCAGCAGCACCGGGTCCTTTACGCAGTATTTT
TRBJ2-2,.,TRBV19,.,CASSRGVNTGELFF,TGTGCCAGTAGTAGGGGAGTGAACACCGGGGAGCTGTTTTTT
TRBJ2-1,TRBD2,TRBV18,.,CASSLGTSGSYNEQFF,TGTGCCAGCTCACTAGGGACTAGCGGTTCCTACAATGAGCAGTTCTTC
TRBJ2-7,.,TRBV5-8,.,CASSLEGRAEQYF,TGTGCCAGCAGCTTGGAGGGTCGGGCCGAGCAGTACTTC
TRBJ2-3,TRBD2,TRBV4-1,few,CASSPGGGADTQYF,TGCGCCAGCAGCCCGGGAGGGGGAGCAGATACGCAGTATTTT
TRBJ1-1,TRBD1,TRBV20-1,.,CSPRQGAEAFF,TGCAGTCCAAGACAGGGGGCTGAAGCTTTCTTT
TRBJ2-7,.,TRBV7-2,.,CASSLMAASSYEQYF,TGTGCCAGCAGCTTAATGGCCGCTAGCTCCTACGAGCAGTACTTC
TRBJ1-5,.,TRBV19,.,CASSPRTDSNQPQHF,TGTGCCAGTAGTCCCCGGACGGATAGCAATCAGCCCCAGCATTTT